This TCR beta chain was retrieved from a study of shared clonotypes between healthy human individuals. General study points: Since donors were few, the genetic and exposure-history diversity represented was limited. Sampling used blood alone; tissue repertoires probably differ. Depth of sequencing was expected to influence donor clonotype sharing.

The method was immunoSEQ multiplex PCR; TCRdb's version includes in-frame clones alone and lacks a portion of them. This table has about 580,000 clones, more than 95% appearing once. CD45RO negativity and positive selection for CCR7 defined naive CD8 cells, a population that excluded terminally differentiated effector memory CD45RA+ cells. Germline lookup yields CDR1 SGHTA and CDR2 FQGNSA. Trimming cost V 1 base and J 1 base; bases outside gene matches: 4. CDR3 length equals 16 residues. This clone came up a few times. The antigen remains undetermined. The sample taken for sequencing was naive CD8+ T cells sorted from blood. The receptor comes from a man aged 30 to 45 in good health. This chain connects TRBV7-2 to TRBJ1-1; 9 positions match TRBD1. The CDR3 protein is CASSLDRTGANTEAFF. The CDR3 bases are TGTGCCAGCAGCTTAGACCGGACAGGGGCGAACACTGAAGCTTTCTTT.